Shown below are 26 T cell receptor beta chains from a single sample sequenced in a study of blood T cell repertoires in COVID-19. Sequencing used immunoSEQ multiplex PCR; TCRdb keeps in-frame clones, though not all of them. The sample yields 200,000 to 250,000 clones, about four fifths seen once. The sample consisted of PBMCs or T cells enriched from blood (not recorded which). Receptor source: a woman aged 50 to 60 with acute COVID-19.

The chain carries TRBV14 and TRBJ2-5, with 7 bases matching TRBD2. From germline, CDR1 is SGHDN and CDR2 FVKESK. V was clipped by 3 bases and J by 4 bases; unmatched bases: 2. The CDR3 has 13 amino acids. The CDR3 bases are TGTGCCAGCAGCCAGACTAGCAGAGAGACCCAGTACTTC. It specifies CASSQTSRETQYF.

This chain joins TRBV4-2 and TRBJ2-7, with 8 bases matching TRBD2. From germline, CDR1 is LGHNA and CDR2 YNFKEQ. The CDR3 length is 14 residues. With V trimmed by 1 base and J by 2 bases, 1 base remained unmatched. CDR3 coding DNA: TGTGCCAGCAGCCAAGCGGGGGGGACCTACGAGCAGTACTTC. Translating gives CASSQAGGTYEQYF.

The chain combines TRBV6-5 with TRBJ2-2; a possible D gene is TRBD1 (5 bases). In germline, CDR1 is MNHEY, CDR2 SVGAGI. V was pared by 5 bases and J by 7 bases, with 11 bases between. This CDR3 region has 13 residues. The CDR3 protein is CASSRAGNGELFF. The CDR3 DNA sequence: TGTGCCAGCAGTAGGGCAGGGAACGGGGAGCTGTTTTTT.

The V and J genes are TRBV28 and TRBJ2-5; tentative D call: TRBD2 (5 bases). Germline loops: CDR1 MDHEN, CDR2 SYDVKM. Trimming left V 5 bases short and J 10 bases short, with 14 bases between. CDR3 size: 12 residues. The CDR3 region is CASSLLDGIQYF. The DNA of the CDR3 is TGTGCCAGCAGTCTGCTGGACGGGATCCAGTACTTC.

The rearrangement joins TRBV2 to TRBJ2-7, with 9 bases identical to TRBD2. V gave up 6 bases and J gave up 4 bases; unmatched junction bases: 10. CDR1 is SNHLY, CDR2 FYNNEI, per germline. This CDR3 is built from 15 residues. The CDR3 nucleotides read TGTGCCAGCAGGAAAATAGCGGGAGCAGGTTACGAGCAGTACTTC. Encoded protein: CASRKIAGAGYEQYF.

The gene calls are TRBV9 and TRBJ1-4; TRBD1 might be the D (6 bases). Per the germline V gene, CDR1 is SGDLS and CDR2 is YYNGEE. The germline V and J ends were trimmed by 1 base and 0 bases, with 10 bases remaining between them. CDR3 length: 16 residues. The CDR3, as DNA: TGTGCCAGCAGCGTAAGGGGGACCTCAACTAATGAAAAACTGTTTTTT. Encoded protein: CASSVRGTSTNEKLFF.

The V call is TRBV4-3, the J call TRBJ1-5; 8 nucleotides agree with TRBD1. The V gene end was trimmed by 0 bases and the J gene end by 2 bases; junction bases not matched to a gene: 15. The CDR3 is made up of 20 amino acids. Per the germline V gene, CDR1 is LGHNA and CDR2 is YSLEER. The CDR3 here is CASSQDVFLTGQGRNQPQHF. The CDR3 DNA reads as TGCGCCAGCAGCCAAGACGTATTTCTGACCGGACAGGGTCGCAATCAGCCCCAGCATTTT.

This clone was recorded only once. The V and J genes are TRBV3-1 (or the pseudogene TRBV3-2) and TRBJ1-2; a weak D match, TRBD1 (5 bases). This CDR3 has 15 amino acids. CDR1 is LGHDT, CDR2 YNNKEL, per germline (reference sequence). Trimming cost V 4 bases and J 8 bases, with 20 bases left between them. CDR3 nucleotides: TGTGCCAGCAGCCGGTCGACAGACCTCCTGGGGGGCTACACCTTC. This encodes CASSRSTDLLGGYTF.

The genes are TRBV6-5 and TRBJ1-1; TRBD1 agrees at 11 bases. The CDR3 is made up of 15 amino acids. With V trimmed by 5 bases and J by 6 bases, 8 bases remained unmatched. The germline CDR1 and CDR2 sequences are MNHEY and SVGAGI. The CDR3 is CASSNLGQGAPEAFF. CDR3 nucleotide sequence: TGTGCCAGCAGTAACCTCGGACAGGGGGCCCCTGAAGCTTTCTTT.

This clone has a single count. V gene TRBV20-1 combines with J gene TRBJ2-7; TRBD2 is a possible D gene (6 bases). Looked up from germline, CDR1 is DFQATT and CDR2 is SNEGSKA (reference sequence). There are 15 residues in the CDR3. V was shortened by 3 bases and J by 0 bases, with 15 bases between the two germline ends. The CDR3 loop reads CSASDWGDPSYEQYF. The CDR3 DNA reads as TGCAGTGCTAGTGATTGGGGGGACCCCTCCTACGAGCAGTACTTC.

This clone was observed a handful of times. This chain connects TRBV28 to TRBJ1-2; 9 positions agree with TRBD1. The CDR3 runs to 15 residues. Per the germline V gene, CDR1 is MDHEN and CDR2 is SYDVKM. V gave up 6 bases and J gave up 4 bases; unmatched junction bases: 9. The CDR3: CASRPLRDRVYGYTF. DNA for the CDR3: TGTGCCAGCAGACCCCTGCGGGACAGGGTCTATGGCTACACCTTC.

The J gene is TRBJ2-5, the V gene TRBV5-1, with 9 positions matching TRBD1. V was clipped by 4 bases and J by 2 bases; unmatched bases: 6. The CDR3 is 15 residues long. Germline CDR1 is SGHRS and CDR2 is YFSETQ. The CDR3 here is CASSGTGTGQETQYF. The CDR3 nucleotides read TGCGCCAGCAGCGGCACCGGGACAGGGCAAGAGACCCAGTACTTC.

This clone showed up just once. The J gene is TRBJ1-5, the V gene TRBV2; a weak D match, TRBD1 (5 bases). The CDR3 covers 17 residues. V was trimmed by 2 bases and J by 0 bases, leaving 14 bases between them. Germline lookup yields CDR1 SNHLY and CDR2 FYNNEI. This CDR3 reads CASSERAAGNSNQPQHF. DNA for the CDR3: TGTGCCAGCAGTGAAAGGGCCGCAGGGAATAGCAATCAGCCCCAGCATTTT.

The chain is built from TRBV5-5 and TRBJ2-2, with TRBD1 as a possible D gene (6 bases). The ends were cut back, 3 bases at V and 2 bases at J, with 11 bases in the middle. Germline V gene data show CDR1 as SGHKS and CDR2 as YYEKEE (reference sequence). The length of the CDR3 is 15 residues. This chain's CDR3 is CASSSWTVNTGELFF. The CDR3 DNA reads as TGTGCCAGCAGCTCGTGGACAGTCAACACCGGGGAGCTGTTTTTT.

V and J are TRBV5-6 and TRBJ2-7; D gene unclear. CDR1 SGHDT and CDR2 YYEEEE come from the germline V gene. V was pared by 1 base and J by 0 bases, with 17 bases between. This CDR3 is built from 17 residues. CDR3 nucleotide sequence: TGTGCCAGCAGCTTGTCTCCTCGCGGTGGTATCTCCTACGAGCAGTACTTC. This translates into CASSLSPRGGISYEQYF.

CDR3 DNA: TGTGCCAGTAGTGTTACAGTCAATCAGCCCCAGCATTTT. Protein sequence: CASSVTVNQPQHF. The rearrangement uses TRBV19 and TRBJ1-5; no clear D gene. Trimming stripped 5 bases from V and 3 bases from J, with 8 bases between. The germline V gene has CDR1 LNHDA and CDR2 SQIVND (reference sequence). The length of the CDR3 is 13 residues.

This clone showed up just once. Other DNA sequences from this sample encode an identical CDR3 as well. The chain employs TRBV28 and TRBJ2-7, with a tentative D call TRBD1 (6 bases). The V and J ends lost 5 bases and 1 base respectively, with 12 bases between them. Germline-derived CDR1 and CDR2 are MDHEN and SYDVKM. CDR3 size: 14 residues. The CDR3, as DNA: TGTGCCAGCAGTCCCGGACAGAGTTCCTACGAGCAGTACTTC. This codes for CASSPGQSSYEQYF.

Only a few counts were recorded for this clone. J is TRBJ2-7 and V is TRBV13, with 11 bases that match TRBD2. The J segment lost 0 bases and the V segment lost 5 bases, leaving 3 bases of the junction unmatched. Germline CDR1 and CDR2: PRHDT and FYEKMQ (reference sequence). This CDR3 region has 15 residues. This chain's CDR3 is CASSVAGGPSYEQYF. The CDR3 nucleotides are TGTGCCAGCAGCGTAGCGGGAGGGCCCTCCTACGAGCAGTACTTC.

The rearrangement joins TRBV5-6 to TRBJ1-4; D uncertain. The V and J ends lost 2 bases and 4 bases respectively, with 18 bases between them. Germline V gene data show CDR1 as SGHDT and CDR2 as YYEEEE. The CDR3 extends over 17 amino acids. In DNA form, the CDR3 reads TGTGCCAGCAGCTTTCGGGGAGGGTTTTTCAGTAATGAAAAACTGTTTTTT. Translated, it gives CASSFRGGFFSNEKLFF. Variable domain in full (rest from reference TRBV5-6 and TRBJ1-4): DAGVTQSPTHLIKTRGQQVTLRCSPKSGHDTVSWYQQALGQGPQFIFQYYEEEERQRGNFPDRFSGHQFPNYSSELNVNALLLGDSALYLCASSFRGGFFSNEKLFFGSGTQLSVL.

V gene TRBV13 combines with J gene TRBJ1-1; D is unclear. The CDR3 has 15 residues. The germline V gene encodes CDR1 PRHDT and CDR2 FYEKMQ (reference sequence). Between the trimmed V and J ends, which lost 3 bases and 0 bases, there was a span of 11 bases. The DNA for the CDR3 is TGTGCCAGCAGCTTTTTACAGTATATGAACACTGAAGCTTTCTTT. It yields the protein CASSFLQYMNTEAFF.

The gene calls are TRBV19 and TRBJ2-2; 7 bases agree with TRBD1. After removal of 9 bases from V and 5 bases from J, the junction contained 12 bases not matched to a gene. Germline loops: CDR1 LNHDA, CDR2 SQIVND (reference sequence). CDR3 length: 15 residues. The CDR3 sequence: CASQYTGVGTGELFF. DNA for the CDR3: TGTGCCAGCCAATACACAGGGGTGGGGACCGGGGAGCTGTTTTTT.

This chain joins TRBV6-1 and TRBJ1-1; D perhaps matches TRBD1 (5 bases). Germline lookup yields CDR1 MNHNS and CDR2 SASEGT. This CDR3 is 16 amino acids long. V lost 1 base and J lost 5, with 17 bases in between. CDR3 coding DNA: TGTGCCAGCAGTGAAGAGGGGTGGGGCGCTCGGACTGAAGCTTTCTTT. Translation: CASSEEGWGARTEAFF.

This sequence joins TRBV5-1 and TRBJ2-5, with 8 bases lining up with TRBD1. V was clipped by 2 bases and J by 4 bases; unmatched bases: 7. This CDR3 has 15 residues. CDR1 is SGHRS and CDR2 is YFSETQ in the germline V gene. The DNA for the CDR3 is TGCGCCAGCAGCTTACGGACAGGGTCTGCAGAGACCCAGTACTTC. Translating gives CASSLRTGSAETQYF.

The chain carries TRBV7-9 and TRBJ2-5; 8 nucleotides match TRBD2. V shed 5 bases, J shed 2 bases, and the junction held 7 bases outside the gene matches. Germline CDR1 is SEHNR and CDR2 is FQNEAQ (reference sequence). The CDR3 has 15 amino acids. The CDR3 DNA reads TGTGCCAGCAGCCTCGGGGGGGCAGAGCAAGAGACCCAGTACTTC. Translating gives CASSLGGAEQETQYF.

The chain combines TRBV6-2 or TRBV6-3 with TRBJ2-7, with 14 bases matching TRBD2. This CDR3 has 17 amino acids. The germline V gene encodes CDR1 MNHEY and CDR2 SVGEGT. Losses at the gene ends were 2 bases for V and 3 bases for J; bases not matched to a gene: 6. CDR3 region: CASSYGGTSGSHYEQYF. The CDR3 region has the DNA TGTGCCAGCAGTTACGGGGGGACTAGCGGGAGCCACTACGAGCAGTACTTC.

This clone was recorded a few times. CDR3 sequence: CASSFSASSRYTF. DNA for the CDR3: TGCGCCAGCAGCTTTTCAGCGTCTAGTCGCTACACCTTC. The chain employs TRBV5-1 and TRBJ1-2; no definite D call. Per germline, CDR1 SGHRS and CDR2 YFSETQ. The CDR3 loop spans 13 amino acids. Deletions cut 2 bases from V and 9 bases from J, with 14 bases between.